This T cell receptor beta chain was found in a study of T cell responses to AZD1222 COVID-19 vaccine. Overall study results and limits: There were mostly white British donors and more females than males, and clonal diversity was possibly underestimated.

The assay was immunoSEQ multiplex PCR, and TCRdb's table has in-frame clones only and misses some. The data contain approximately 150,000 clones, around 93% of them singletons. A remark on this clone: Its antigen is not known.

This sequence originates from an adult in good health. The sequencing used peripheral blood, collected on day 0 of AZD1222 vaccination.

The CDR3 bases are TGTGCCTGGAGTGCCGGGGGATTTGAGCAGTTCTTC. Residues: CAWSAGGFEQFF. The genes are TRBV30 and TRBJ2-1; TRBD2 is a possible D gene (6 bases). The CDR3 is 12 residues long. CDR1 is GTSNPN and CDR2 is SVGIG in the germline V gene (reference sequence). V was cut by 1 base and J by 9 bases, with 10 bases left in between.